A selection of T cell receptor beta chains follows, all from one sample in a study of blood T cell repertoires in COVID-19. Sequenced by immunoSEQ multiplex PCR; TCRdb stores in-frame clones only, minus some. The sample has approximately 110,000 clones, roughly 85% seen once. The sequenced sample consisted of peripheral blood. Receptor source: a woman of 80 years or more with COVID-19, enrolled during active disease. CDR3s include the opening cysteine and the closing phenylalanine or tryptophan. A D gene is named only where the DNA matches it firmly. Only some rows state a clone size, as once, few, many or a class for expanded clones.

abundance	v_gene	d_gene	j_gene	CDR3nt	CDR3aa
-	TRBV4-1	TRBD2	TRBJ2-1	TGCGCCAGCAGACTAAACCCTAGCGGGAGTTACGATGAGCAGTTCTTC	CASRLNPSGSYDEQFF
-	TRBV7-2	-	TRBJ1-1	TGTGCCAGCAGCTTAGGATGGGGAGTTGAAGCTTTCTTT	CASSLGWGVEAFF
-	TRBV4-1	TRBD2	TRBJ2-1	TGCGCCAGCAGCCCTGTAAGAGCGGGAGGGCGCAATGAGCAGTTCTTC	CASSPVRAGGRNEQFF
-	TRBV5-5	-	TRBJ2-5	TGTGCCAGCAGCTTGGGTCAGCAAGAGACCCAGTACTTC	CASSLGQQETQYF
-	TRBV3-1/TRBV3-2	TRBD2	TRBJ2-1	TGTGCCAGCAGCCAAGATACTAGCGGGAGAGTCCATGAGCAGTTCTTC	CASSQDTSGRVHEQFF
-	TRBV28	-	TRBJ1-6	TGTGCCAGCAGTCCCCCCCGGCCAAGGGGTTCACCCCTCCACTTT	CASSPPRPRGSPLHF
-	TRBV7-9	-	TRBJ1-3	TGTGCCAGCAGCTTTTTTTCGAGTGGAAACACCATATATTTT	CASSFFSSGNTIYF
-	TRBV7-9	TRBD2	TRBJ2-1	TGTGCCAGCAGCGTACTAGCGGGAGGGCTCGATGAGCAGTTCTTC	CASSVLAGGLDEQFF
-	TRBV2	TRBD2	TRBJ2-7	TGTGCCAGCAGTGAAGCAGGTCTAGCGGGGGCATCTACGGGCGAGCAGTACTTC	CASSEAGLAGASTGEQYF
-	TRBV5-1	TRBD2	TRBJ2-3	TGCGCCAGCAGCTTGGGGACTAGCAGTTCCACAGATACGCAGTATTTT	CASSLGTSSSTDTQYF
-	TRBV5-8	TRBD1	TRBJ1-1	TGTGCCAGCAGCTTCGAGGGGACAGACCTGAACACTGAAGCTTTCTTT	CASSFEGTDLNTEAFF
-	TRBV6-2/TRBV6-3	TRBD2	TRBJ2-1	TGTGCCAGCAGTTCTACTAGCGGGACCTACAATGAGCAGTTCTTC	CASSSTSGTYNEQFF
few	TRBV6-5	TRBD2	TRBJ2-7	TGTGCCAGCACTAGCGGGAGTTCCTACGAGCAGTACTTC	CASTSGSSYEQYF
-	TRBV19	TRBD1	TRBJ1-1	TGTGCCAGTAGTCTCGGGACAGGGAACACTGAAGCTTTCTTT	CASSLGTGNTEAFF
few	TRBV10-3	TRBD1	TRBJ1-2	TGTGCCATCAGTGGCGGACAGGACGCTAACTATGGCTACACCTTC	CAISGGQDANYGYTF
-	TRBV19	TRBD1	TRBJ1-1	TGTGCCAGTAGCTACAGGGGGCCCACTGAAGCTTTCTTT	CASSYRGPTEAFF
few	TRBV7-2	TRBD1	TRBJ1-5	TGTGCCAGCAGCCCGGGACAGGTAGGCGGACAGCCCCAGCATTTT	CASSPGQVGGQPQHF
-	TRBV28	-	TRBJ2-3	TGTGCCAGCAGGGGGGACACTCAAAGCACAGATACGCAGTATTTT	CASRGDTQSTDTQYF
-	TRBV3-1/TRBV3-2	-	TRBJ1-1	TGTGCCAGCAGCCCGTCCGGGAGGAGCACTGAAGCTTTCTTT	CASSPSGRSTEAFF
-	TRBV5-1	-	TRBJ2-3	TGCGCCAGCAGCTTGCCTAGCGGCACAGATACGCAGTATTTT	CASSLPSGTDTQYF
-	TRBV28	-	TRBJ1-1	TGTGCCAGCGTCGAAGCTCCGGGACAGAACACTGAAGCTTTCTTT	CASVEAPGQNTEAFF
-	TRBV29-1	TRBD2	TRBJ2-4	TGCAGCGTCGGGTACGGGGGGATAGCCAAAAACATTCAGTACTTC	CSVGYGGIAKNIQYF
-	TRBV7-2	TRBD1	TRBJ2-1	TGTGCCAGCAGCTCTTCAGGGGGCGCATACAATGAGCAGTTCTTC	CASSSSGGAYNEQFF
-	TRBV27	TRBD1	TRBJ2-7	TGTGCCAGCAGTTTATGGACAGGGGGTCGATACGAGCAGTACTTC	CASSLWTGGRYEQYF
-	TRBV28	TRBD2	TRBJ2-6	TGTGCCGCCGCGGGGGGGTCTGGGGCCAACGTCCTGACTTTC	CAAAGGSGANVLTF
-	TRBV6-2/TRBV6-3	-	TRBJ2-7	TGTGCCAGCAGTTACACGGGAGCCTCTGAGGAGCAGTACTTC	CASSYTGASEEQYF
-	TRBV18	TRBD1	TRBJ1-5	TGTGCCAGCTCACCAGTAGGACAGGGCGACAATCAGCCCCAGCATTTT	CASSPVGQGDNQPQHF
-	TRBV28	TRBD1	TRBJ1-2	TGTGCCAGCAGTGGGGGACAGGGGGCTGTCGGCTACACCTTC	CASSGGQGAVGYTF
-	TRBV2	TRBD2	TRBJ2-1	TGTGCCAGCGGCGGGAGCAATGAGCAGTTCTTC	CASGGSNEQFF
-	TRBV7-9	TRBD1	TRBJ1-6	TGTGCCAGCAGTGGGGGGGACAGGGTGTCACCCCTCCACTTT	CASSGGDRVSPLHF
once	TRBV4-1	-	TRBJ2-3	TGCGCCAGCAGCCAGTTTGTGGGAGAATTGGATACGCAGTATTTT	CASSQFVGELDTQYF
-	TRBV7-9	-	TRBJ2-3	TGTGCCAGCAGCTTAGCGGGAGTTCGAGATACGCAGTATTTT	CASSLAGVRDTQYF
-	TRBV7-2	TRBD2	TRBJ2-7	TGTGCCAGCAGCTTAGGCCTAGCGGCTAACTACGAGCAGTACTTC	CASSLGLAANYEQYF
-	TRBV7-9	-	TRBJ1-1	TGTGCCAGCAGCCCCGGACAGATTGAAGCTTTCTTT	CASSPGQIEAFF
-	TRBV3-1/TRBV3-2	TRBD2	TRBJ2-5	TGTGCCAGCAGCCAAGGGACTAGCGGGAGTATGTCGTCCCAGTACTTC	CASSQGTSGSMSSQYF
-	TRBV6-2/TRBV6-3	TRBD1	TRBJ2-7	TGTGCCAGCAGATACTCCGGGACAGGATCTCGGGAGCAGTACTTC	CASRYSGTGSREQYF
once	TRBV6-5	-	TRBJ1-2	TGTGCCAGCAGCACCGCAACAGGGCACGGCTACACCTTC	CASSTATGHGYTF
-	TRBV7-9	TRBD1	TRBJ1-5	TGTGCCAGCAGCTTAGGTACAGGGGGGGGAAGTCAGCCCCAGCATTTT	CASSLGTGGGSQPQHF
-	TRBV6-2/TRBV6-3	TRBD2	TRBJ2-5	TGTGCCAGCACCCCACGACTAGCGGGACTAGAGACCCAGTACTTC	CASTPRLAGLETQYF
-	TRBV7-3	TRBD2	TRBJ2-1	TGTGCCAGCAGCTTAATTAGCGGGAGAGCTGGCAATGAGCAGTTCTTC	CASSLISGRAGNEQFF
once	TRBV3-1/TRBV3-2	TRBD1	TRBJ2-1	TGTGCCAGCAGCCAAGTTCTGGACAGGTTGTTCTTC	CASSQVLDRLFF
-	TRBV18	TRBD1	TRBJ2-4	TGTGCCAGCTCACCACCGACCGGGACAGGGGTAGGCAAAAACATTCAGTACTTC	CASSPPTGTGVGKNIQYF
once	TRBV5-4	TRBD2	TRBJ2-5	TGTGCCAGCAGCCGGGGGGCTAGCGGGGGCCAAGAGACCCAGTACTTC	CASSRGASGGQETQYF
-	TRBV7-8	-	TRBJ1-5	TGTGCCAGCAGCTTAGATCCTACAGGGAATCAGCCCCAGCATTTT	CASSLDPTGNQPQHF
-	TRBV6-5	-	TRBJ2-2	TGTGCCAGCATGGAGACCGGGGAGCTGTTTTTT	CASMETGELFF
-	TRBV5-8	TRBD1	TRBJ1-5	TGTGCCAGCAGCTTGGGCGGACAGGCCCTCCACAATCAGCCCCAGCATTTT	CASSLGGQALHNQPQHF
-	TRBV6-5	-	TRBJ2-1	TGTGCCAGCAGTTACTCTTCCGGGCAGGGGTACAATGAGCAGTTCTTC	CASSYSSGQGYNEQFF
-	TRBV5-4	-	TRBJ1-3	TGTGCCAGCAGCTTGGATAGATTCTCTGGAAACACCATATATTTT	CASSLDRFSGNTIYF
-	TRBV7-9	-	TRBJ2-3	TGTGCCAGCAGCTTAACCGCCCCTGGCGGTAGCACAGATACGCAGTATTTT	CASSLTAPGGSTDTQYF
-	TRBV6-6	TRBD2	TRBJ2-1	TGTGCCAGCAGTGACGGACAGGCCAGCGGGAGGGTAGAGTTCTTC	CASSDGQASGRVEFF
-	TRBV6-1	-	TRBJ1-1	TGTGCCAGCAGTGAACAGGTTAGAATAGCTTTCTTT	CASSEQVRIAFF
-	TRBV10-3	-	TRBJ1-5	TGTGCCATCAGTGAGTCGCGAGACCTAGCCAATCAGCCCCAGCATTTT	CAISESRDLANQPQHF
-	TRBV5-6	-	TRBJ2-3	TGTGCCAGCAGCCCGGTTGGACGGGAGAGTGCAGATACGCAGTATTTT	CASSPVGRESADTQYF